The rows below give T cell receptor beta chains drawn from one sample of a study of CD8 T cells in ankylosing spondylitis. TCRdb used MiXCR to reprocess the 5' RACE reads, holding one entry per CDR3 protein. The sample includes roughly 350,000 distinct CDR3 sequences, under 8.5% seen only once; the top ten take less than 15%. What was sequenced was blood, either unsorted or a sorted T cell fraction (not recorded which). These receptors were collected from a male donor with ankylosing spondylitis. Both conserved end residues are part of each CDR3.

j_call v_call cdr3_aa
TRBJ2-7 TRBV29-1 CSVTLLQGNAYEQYF
TRBJ2-1 TRBV4-2 CASRGLADEQFF
TRBJ1-4 TRBV7-6 CASSSTGGSEKLFF
TRBJ2-6 TRBV27 CASSLDGPGANVLTF
TRBJ2-3 TRBV27 CASRYGGSTDTQYF
TRBJ1-1 TRBV12-3/TRBV12-4 CASSFNILNTEAFF
TRBJ2-4 TRBV6-2/TRBV6-3 CASSYSRLAGHAKNIQYF
TRBJ2-2 TRBV12-3/TRBV12-4 CASSPTSGRIGELFF
TRBJ2-4 TRBV5-1 CASSPWDRDDIQYF
TRBJ2-7 TRBV20-1 CSARATSASGGIYSYEQYF
TRBJ2-1 TRBV5-1 CASSRTLNEQFF
TRBJ1-5 TRBV15 CATSRGSGPLGQPQHF
TRBJ1-6 TRBV7-2 CASSSSRTDNSPLHF
TRBJ1-2 TRBV4-2 CASSQDRVNYGYTF
TRBJ1-1 TRBV12-3/TRBV12-4 CASSFGPGAAFF
TRBJ2-6 TRBV5-5 CASSSGPSSGANVLTF
TRBJ2-1 TRBV19 CASRPSWAGSYNEQFF
TRBJ2-3 TRBV5-1 CASSLDRITDTQYF
TRBJ1-1 TRBV20-1 CSAVGPGARNTEAFF
TRBJ1-5 TRBV28 CASSFPRGWGQPQHF
TRBJ2-1 TRBV12-5 CASGRLAGPSYNEQFF
TRBJ2-1 TRBV5-1 CASSLHGRASSYNEQFF
TRBJ2-1 TRBV20-1 CSASNVLGTSGRFNEQFF
TRBJ2-6 TRBV7-3 CASSLREPGANVLTF
TRBJ2-7 TRBV29-1 CSVGGLSYEQYF
TRBJ2-7 TRBV7-9 CASSPRIADRPYEQYF
TRBJ2-7 TRBV29-1 CSVVGGYNYEQNF
TRBJ1-2 TRBV29-1 CSVSGTENYGYTF
TRBJ2-5 TRBV4-1 CASSQVGRAWNWTQYF
TRBJ1-1 TRBV29-1 CSVPGGQQNTEAFF
TRBJ2-5 TRBV5-1 CASSTLGTSGDNRETQYF
TRBJ1-2 TRBV7-2 CASSLDGMGRNYGYTF
TRBJ2-2 TRBV11-3 CASKGLSTGELFF
TRBJ2-1 TRBV5-5 CASSWGQGAVNEQFF
TRBJ1-1 TRBV5-5 CASSLLAGNTEAFF
TRBJ2-1 TRBV29-1 CSVLPRTYNEQFF
TRBJ2-2 TRBV12-3/TRBV12-4 CASRPGHANTGELFF
TRBJ2-2 TRBV7-3 CASSFDRAFAGELFF
TRBJ1-4 TRBV11-1 CASSYRQPDPATNEKLFF
TRBJ1-5 TRBV12-3/TRBV12-4 CASSSQVSVQPQHF
TRBJ1-2 TRBV20-1 CSATQGNTNYGYTF
TRBJ2-7 TRBV7-9 CASSLGGQGNNEQYF
TRBJ2-3 TRBV5-1 CASSSRGNWDTQYF
TRBJ2-1 TRBV2 CASSDGGSSYNEQFF
TRBJ2-7 TRBV6-2/TRBV6-3 CASSFKRGYYEQYF
TRBJ2-3 TRBV7-3 CASSPEPRGTDTQYF
TRBJ2-2 TRBV7-7 CASSNGLTNTGELFF
TRBJ1-5 TRBV3-1 CASSYGTGAGNQPQHF
TRBJ1-1 TRBV3-1 CASSPSTGDAEAFF
TRBJ1-5 TRBV28 CASSSREWGGGNQPQHF
TRBJ2-5 TRBV4-1 CASSQAVQETQYF
TRBJ2-5 TRBV9 CASSGRTGKGPPEETQYF
TRBJ2-7 TRBV7-9 CASRQGRGSYEQYF
TRBJ1-1 TRBV11-2 CATLKRDTEAFF
TRBJ2-1 TRBV7-9 CASSPMGTGTSLDEQFF
TRBJ1-1 TRBV6-1 CASKRGAFF
TRBJ2-3 TRBV10-3 CASGLAGDTDTQYF
TRBJ2-7 TRBV10-3 CAVNSWGGSSSYEQYF
TRBJ2-5 TRBV5-1 CASSPLADLGETQYF
TRBJ2-1 TRBV20-1 CSGHPPGGYNEQFF